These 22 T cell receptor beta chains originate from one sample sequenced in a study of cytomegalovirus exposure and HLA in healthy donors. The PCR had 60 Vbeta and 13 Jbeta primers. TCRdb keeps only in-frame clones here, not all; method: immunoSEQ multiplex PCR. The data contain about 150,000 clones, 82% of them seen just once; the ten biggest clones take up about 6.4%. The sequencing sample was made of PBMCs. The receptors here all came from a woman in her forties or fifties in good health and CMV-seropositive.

The CDR3, as DNA: TGTGCCAGCAGTAACAGGGTAGGCACTGAAGCTTTCTTT. Translated: CASSNRVGTEAFF. V and J are TRBV2 and TRBJ1-1, with a tentative D call TRBD1 (6 bases). Per germline, CDR1 SNHLY and CDR2 FYNNEI. Trimming removed 5 bases from V and 4 bases from J, with 11 bases in between. CDR3 length: 13 residues.

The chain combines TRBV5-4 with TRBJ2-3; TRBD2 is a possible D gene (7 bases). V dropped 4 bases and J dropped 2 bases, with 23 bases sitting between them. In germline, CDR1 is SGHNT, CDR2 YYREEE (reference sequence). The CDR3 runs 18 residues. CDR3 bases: TGTGCCAGCAGCCTCATCATTGAGGGGGGGCGAGCCACAGATACGCAGTATTTT. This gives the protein CASSLIIEGGRATDTQYF.

CDR3 protein: CASRGQGSGPQHF. DNA of the CDR3: TGTGCCAGCAGGGGACAGGGTAGTGGGCCCCAGCATTTT. This chain connects TRBV2 to TRBJ1-5, with TRBD1 identical over 9 bases. With V trimmed by 6 bases and J by 9 bases, 6 bases remained unmatched. This CDR3 is built from 13 residues. Germline CDR1 reads SNHLY; CDR2 reads FYNNEI.

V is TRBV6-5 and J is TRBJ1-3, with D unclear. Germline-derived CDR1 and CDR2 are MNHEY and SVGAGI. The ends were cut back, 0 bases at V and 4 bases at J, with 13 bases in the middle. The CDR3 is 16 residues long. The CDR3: CASSYSSGRLGNTIYF. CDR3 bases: TGTGCCAGCAGTTACTCTTCAGGACGACTAGGAAACACCATATATTTT.

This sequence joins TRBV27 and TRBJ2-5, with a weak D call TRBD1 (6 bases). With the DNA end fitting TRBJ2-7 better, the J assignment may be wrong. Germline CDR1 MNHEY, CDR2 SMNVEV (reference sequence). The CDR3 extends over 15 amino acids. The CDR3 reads CASSPRQATSYEQYF. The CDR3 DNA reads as TGTGCCAGCAGTCCGCGACAGGCGACCTCCTACGAGCAGTACTTC.

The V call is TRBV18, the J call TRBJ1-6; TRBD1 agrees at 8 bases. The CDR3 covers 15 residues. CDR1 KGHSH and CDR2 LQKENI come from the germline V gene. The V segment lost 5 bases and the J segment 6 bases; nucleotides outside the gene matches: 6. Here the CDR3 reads CASSIGQGTNSPLHF. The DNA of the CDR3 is TGTGCCAGCTCAATCGGACAGGGCACTAATTCACCCCTCCACTTT.

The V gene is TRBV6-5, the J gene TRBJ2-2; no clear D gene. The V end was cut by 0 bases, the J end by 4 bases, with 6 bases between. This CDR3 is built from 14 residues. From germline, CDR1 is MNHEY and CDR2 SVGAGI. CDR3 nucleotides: TGTGCCAGCAGTTACTCGGCCTTCACCGGGGAGCTGTTTTTT. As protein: CASSYSAFTGELFF.

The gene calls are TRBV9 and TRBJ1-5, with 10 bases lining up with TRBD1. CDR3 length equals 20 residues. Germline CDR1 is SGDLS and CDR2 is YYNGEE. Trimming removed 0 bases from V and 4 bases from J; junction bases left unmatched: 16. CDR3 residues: CASSVERGRDRGVLNQPQHF. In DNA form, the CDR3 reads TGTGCCAGCAGCGTAGAAAGGGGACGGGACAGGGGAGTTTTGAATCAGCCCCAGCATTTT.

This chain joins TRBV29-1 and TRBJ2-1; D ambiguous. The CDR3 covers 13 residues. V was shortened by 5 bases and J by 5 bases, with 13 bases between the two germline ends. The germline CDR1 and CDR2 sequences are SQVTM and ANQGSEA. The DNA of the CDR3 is TGCAGCGTTCCCGGATACAGCAACAATGAGCAGTTCTTC. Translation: CSVPGYSNNEQFF.

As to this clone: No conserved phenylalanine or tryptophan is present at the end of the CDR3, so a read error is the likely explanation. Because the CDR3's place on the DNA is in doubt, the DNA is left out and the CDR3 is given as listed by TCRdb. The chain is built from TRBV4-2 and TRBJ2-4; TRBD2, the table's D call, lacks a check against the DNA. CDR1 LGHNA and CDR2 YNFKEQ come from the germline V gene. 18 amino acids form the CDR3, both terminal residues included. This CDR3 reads CASSQDRAWTSGGASATV.

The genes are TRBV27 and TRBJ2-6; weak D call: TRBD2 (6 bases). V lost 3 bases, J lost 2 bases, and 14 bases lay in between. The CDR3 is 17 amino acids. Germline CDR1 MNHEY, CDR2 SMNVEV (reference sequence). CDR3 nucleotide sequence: TGTGCCAGCAGTTTTTACCGGGGGTCGGCTGGGGCCAACGTCCTGACTTTC. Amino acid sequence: CASSFYRGSAGANVLTF.

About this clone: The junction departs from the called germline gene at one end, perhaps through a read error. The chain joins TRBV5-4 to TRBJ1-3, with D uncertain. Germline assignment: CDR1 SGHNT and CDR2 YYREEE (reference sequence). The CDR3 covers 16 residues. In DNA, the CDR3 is TGTGCCAGCAGTTTGGGGAGAATGGGCTCTGGAAACACCATATATTTT. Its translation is CASSLGRMGSGNTIYF.

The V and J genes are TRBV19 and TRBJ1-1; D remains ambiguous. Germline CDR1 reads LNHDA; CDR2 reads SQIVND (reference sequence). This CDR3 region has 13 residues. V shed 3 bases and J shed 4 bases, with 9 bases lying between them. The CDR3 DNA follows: TGTGCCAGTAGTATGGCAGGTTTCACTGAAGCTTTCTTT. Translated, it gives CASSMAGFTEAFF.

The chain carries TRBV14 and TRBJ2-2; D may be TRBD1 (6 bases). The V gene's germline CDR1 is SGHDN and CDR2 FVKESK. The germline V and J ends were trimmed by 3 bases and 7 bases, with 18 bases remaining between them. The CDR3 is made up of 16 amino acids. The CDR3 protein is CASSHLLIGGNGELFF. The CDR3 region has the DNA TGTGCCAGCAGCCACCTATTAATAGGGGGAAACGGGGAGCTGTTTTTT.

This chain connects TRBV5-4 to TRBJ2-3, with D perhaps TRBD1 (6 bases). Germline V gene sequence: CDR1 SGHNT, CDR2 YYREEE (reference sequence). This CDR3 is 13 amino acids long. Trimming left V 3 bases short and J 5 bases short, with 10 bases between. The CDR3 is CASSWGPGDTQYF. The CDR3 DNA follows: TGTGCCAGCAGCTGGGGGCCCGGAGATACGCAGTATTTT.

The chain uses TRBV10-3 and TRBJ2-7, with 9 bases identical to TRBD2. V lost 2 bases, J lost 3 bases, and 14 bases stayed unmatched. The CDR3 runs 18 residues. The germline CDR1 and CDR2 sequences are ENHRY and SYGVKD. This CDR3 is CAISEGTSRQPRNYEQYF. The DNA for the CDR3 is TGTGCCATCAGTGAGGGGACTAGCCGCCAACCGAGGAACTACGAGCAGTACTTC.

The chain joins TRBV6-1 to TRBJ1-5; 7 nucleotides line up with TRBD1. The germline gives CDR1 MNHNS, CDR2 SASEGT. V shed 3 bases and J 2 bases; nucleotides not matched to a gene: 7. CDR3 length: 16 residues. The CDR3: CASSETGKLGNQPQHF. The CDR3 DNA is TGTGCCAGCAGTGAGACAGGGAAATTGGGCAATCAGCCCCAGCATTTT.

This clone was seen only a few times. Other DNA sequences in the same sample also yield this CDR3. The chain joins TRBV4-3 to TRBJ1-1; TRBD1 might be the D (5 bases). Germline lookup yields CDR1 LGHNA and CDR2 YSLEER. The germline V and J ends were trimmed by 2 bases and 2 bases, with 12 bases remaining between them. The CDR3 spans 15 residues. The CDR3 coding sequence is TGCGCCAGCAGCCAACAAGACAGCTTAAACACTGAAGCTTTCTTT. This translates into CASSQQDSLNTEAFF.

CDR3: CASSVGTGNEQFF. The CDR3 DNA sequence: TGTGCCAGCAGCGTAGGCACAGGGAATGAGCAGTTCTTC. The rearrangement uses TRBV9 and TRBJ2-1; perhaps TRBD1 as D (6 bases). Trimming left V 0 bases short and J 7 bases short, with 8 bases between. The CDR3 consists of 13 residues. Germline CDR1 reads SGDLS; CDR2 reads YYNGEE. Based on the CDR3 plus reference TRBV9 and TRBJ2-1, the full variable domain is DSGVTQTPKHLITATGQRVTLRCSPRSGDLSVYWYQQSLDQGLQFLIQYYNGEERAKGNILERFSAQQFPDLHSELNLSSLELGDSALYFCASSVGTGNEQFFGPGTRLTVL.

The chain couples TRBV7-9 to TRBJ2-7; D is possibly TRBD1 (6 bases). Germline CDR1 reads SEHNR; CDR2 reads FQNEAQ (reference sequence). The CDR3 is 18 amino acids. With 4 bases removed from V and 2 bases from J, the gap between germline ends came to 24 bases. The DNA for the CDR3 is TGTGCCAGCAGCTCACCGCGCCTTACAGGGAATGCAGCCTACGAGCAGTACTTC. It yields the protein CASSSPRLTGNAAYEQYF.

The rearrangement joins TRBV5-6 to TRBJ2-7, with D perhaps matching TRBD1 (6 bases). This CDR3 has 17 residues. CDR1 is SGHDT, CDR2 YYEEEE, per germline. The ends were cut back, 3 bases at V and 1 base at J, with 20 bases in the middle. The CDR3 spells CASSSDLMGDRSYEQYF. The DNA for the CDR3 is TGTGCCAGCAGCTCAGACCTCATGGGTGACAGGTCCTACGAGCAGTACTTC.

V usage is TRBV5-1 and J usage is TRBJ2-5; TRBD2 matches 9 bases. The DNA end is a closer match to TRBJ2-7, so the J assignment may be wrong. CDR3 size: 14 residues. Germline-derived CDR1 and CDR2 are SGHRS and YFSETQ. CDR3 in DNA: TGCGCCAGCAGACCGGGACTAGCATCCTACGAGCAGTACTTC. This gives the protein CASRPGLASYEQYF.